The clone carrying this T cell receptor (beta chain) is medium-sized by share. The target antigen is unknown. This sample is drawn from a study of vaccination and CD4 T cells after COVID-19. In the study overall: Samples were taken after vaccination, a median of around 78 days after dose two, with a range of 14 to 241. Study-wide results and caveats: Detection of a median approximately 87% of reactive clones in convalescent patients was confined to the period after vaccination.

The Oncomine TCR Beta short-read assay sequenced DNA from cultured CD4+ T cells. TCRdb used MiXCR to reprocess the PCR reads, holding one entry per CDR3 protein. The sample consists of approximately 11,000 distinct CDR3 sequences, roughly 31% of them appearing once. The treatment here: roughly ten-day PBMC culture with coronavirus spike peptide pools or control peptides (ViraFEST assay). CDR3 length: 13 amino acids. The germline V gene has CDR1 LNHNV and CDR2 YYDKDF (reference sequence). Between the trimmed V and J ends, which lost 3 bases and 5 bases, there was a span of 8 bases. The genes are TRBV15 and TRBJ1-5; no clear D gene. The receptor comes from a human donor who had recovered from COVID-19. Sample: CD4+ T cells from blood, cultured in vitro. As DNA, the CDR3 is TGTGCCACCAGCAGTAATGACGATCAGCCCCAGCATTTT. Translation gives CATSSNDDQPQHF.